This entry is about one T cell receptor (beta chain). These data are taken from a study of blood T cell repertoires in COVID-19. In the authors' methods: It was from reference gene primer amplification that nucleated cell counts were estimated. The data were produced by immunoSEQ multiplex PCR, yet TCRdb's version contains in-frame clones alone and is incomplete. Clone size and the V and J calls come from that table; the DNA yielded D and trimming. This sample has about 360,000 clones, with more than 70% found just once. Membership in each cohort depended on participant-reported clinical history. Trimming at V came to 0 bases and at J to 7 bases, leaving 5 bases not matched to a gene. Germline loops: CDR1 GTSNPN, CDR2 SVGIG (reference sequence). There are 14 residues in the CDR3.

The sequenced sample was PBMCs or T cells enriched from blood (not recorded which). The gene calls are TRBV30 and TRBJ1-5; TRBD1 aligns across 8 bases. This TCR came from a man between 25 and 39 years old who had recovered from COVID-19. The CDR3 reads CAWSVAGGGQPQHF. DNA of the CDR3: TGTGCCTGGAGTGTAGCAGGGGGCGGCCAGCCCCAGCATTTT.